This entry features one T cell receptor beta chain sequence. The antigen remains unidentified. These data originate in a study of shared clonotypes between healthy human individuals. For the study at large: Plates per donor: three CD4 naive, three CD4 memory, two CD8 naive, one CD8 memory.

Study conclusions and caveats: Among donors, clonotype sharing was expected to be affected by sequencing depth.

Authors' data handling: Because ImmunoSEQ provided only junction sequences with no quality scores, the filtering differed. Clones were sequenced by immunoSEQ multiplex PCR, and TCRdb holds only the in-frame ones, with some missing. That table furnishes V, J and clone size, whereas the DNA furnished D and trimming. The sample contains under 600,000 clones, 97% of which appear only once. This CDR3 has 15 residues. Germline CDR1 is SGHRS and CDR2 is YFSETQ. V dropped 5 bases and J dropped 4 bases, with 19 bases sitting between them. The sequence derives from a woman aged 25 to 39 in good health. The rearrangement joins TRBV5-1 to TRBJ2-7; unclear D gene. The specimen was naive CD4+ T cells sorted from blood. Subset noted: CD45RA+ positively selected. The CDR3 sequence: CASSLTDGPEYEQYF. The CDR3 coding sequence is TGCGCCAGCAGTCTCACGGACGGTCCGGAGTACGAGCAGTACTTC.